This T cell receptor beta chain was sequenced in a study of blood T cell repertoires in COVID-19. On the study more broadly: The study drew acute and convalescent COVID-19 samples from the United States, Italy and Spain.

Study processing details: Researchers report that nucleated cell counts were estimated from reference gene primer amplification. TCRdb keeps only in-frame clones here, not all; method: immunoSEQ multiplex PCR. For V, J and clone size, that table is used; D and trimming come from the DNA. The sample has more than 100,000 clones; 82% are singletons. CDR3 size: 15 residues. The germline CDR1 and CDR2 sequences are SNHLY and FYNNEI. Trimming cost V 4 bases and J 2 bases, with 14 bases left between them. V usage is TRBV2 and J usage is TRBJ1-1; the D gene is possibly TRBD1 (5 bases). This TCR derives from a woman in her 70s with acute or convalescent COVID-19. The sequenced sample was peripheral blood. This CDR3 is CASSVGEGRNTEAFF. The CDR3 DNA reads TGTGCCAGCAGTGTTGGGGAGGGACGAAACACTGAAGCTTTCTTT.